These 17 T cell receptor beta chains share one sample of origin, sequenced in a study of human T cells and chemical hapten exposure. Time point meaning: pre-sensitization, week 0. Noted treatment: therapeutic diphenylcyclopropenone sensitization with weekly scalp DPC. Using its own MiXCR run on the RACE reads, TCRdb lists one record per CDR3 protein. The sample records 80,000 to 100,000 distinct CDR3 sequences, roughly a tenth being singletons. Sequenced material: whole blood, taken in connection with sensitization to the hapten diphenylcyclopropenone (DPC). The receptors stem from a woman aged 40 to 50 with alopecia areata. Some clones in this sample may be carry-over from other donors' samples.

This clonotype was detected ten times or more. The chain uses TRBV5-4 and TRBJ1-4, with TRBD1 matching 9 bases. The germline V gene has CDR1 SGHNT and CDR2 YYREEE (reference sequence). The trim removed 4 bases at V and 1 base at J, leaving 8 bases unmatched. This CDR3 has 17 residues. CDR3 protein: CASSSSDRGRTNEKLFF. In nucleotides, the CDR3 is TGTGCCAGCAGCAGTAGTGACAGGGGGAGAACTAATGAAAAACTGTTTTTT. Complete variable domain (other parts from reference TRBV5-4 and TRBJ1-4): ETGVTQSPTHLIKTRGQQVTLRCSSQSGHNTVSWYQQALGQGPQFIFQYYREEENGRGNFPPRFSGLQFPNYSSELNVNALELDDSALYLCASSSSDRGRTNEKLFFGSGTQLSVL.

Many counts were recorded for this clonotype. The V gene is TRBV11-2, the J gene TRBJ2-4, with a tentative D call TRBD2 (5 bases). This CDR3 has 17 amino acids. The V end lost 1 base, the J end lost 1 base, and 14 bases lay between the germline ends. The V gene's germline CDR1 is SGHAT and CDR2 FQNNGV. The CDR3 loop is CASSLGPPSGAKNIQYF. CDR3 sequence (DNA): TGTGCCAGCAGCTTAGGACCACCGTCGGGGGCCAAAAACATTCAGTACTTC.

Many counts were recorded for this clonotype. This CDR3 reads CASSEPGLAYYNEQFF. DNA of the CDR3: TGCGCCAGCAGTGAGCCGGGACTAGCATACTACAATGAGCAGTTCTTC. The chain employs TRBV10-2 and TRBJ2-1; 9 bases are a match to TRBD2. CDR3 size: 16 residues. The ends lost 2 bases at V and 3 bases at J; junction bases unmatched: 5. Germline V gene data show CDR1 as WSHSY and CDR2 as SAAADI.

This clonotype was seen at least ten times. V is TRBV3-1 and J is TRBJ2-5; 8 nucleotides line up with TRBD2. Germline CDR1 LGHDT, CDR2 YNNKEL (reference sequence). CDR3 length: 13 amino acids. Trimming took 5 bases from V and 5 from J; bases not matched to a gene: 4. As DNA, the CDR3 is TGTGCCAGCAGCTTCACTAGCGGCGAGACCCAGTACTTC. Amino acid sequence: CASSFTSGETQYF.

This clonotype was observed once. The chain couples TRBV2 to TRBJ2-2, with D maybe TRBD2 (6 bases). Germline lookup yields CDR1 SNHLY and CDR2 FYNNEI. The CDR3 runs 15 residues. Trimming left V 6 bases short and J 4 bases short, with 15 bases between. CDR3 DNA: TGTGCCAGCAGCGGCGGGGCGGCGAGCACCGGGGAGCTGTTTTTT. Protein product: CASSGGAASTGELFF.

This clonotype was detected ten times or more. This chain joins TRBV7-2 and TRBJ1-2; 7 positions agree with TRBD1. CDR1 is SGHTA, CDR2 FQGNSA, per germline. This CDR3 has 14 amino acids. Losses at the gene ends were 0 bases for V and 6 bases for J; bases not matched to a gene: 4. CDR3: CASSLAGTAHGYTF. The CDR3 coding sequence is TGTGCCAGCAGCTTAGCGGGGACAGCGCATGGCTACACCTTC.

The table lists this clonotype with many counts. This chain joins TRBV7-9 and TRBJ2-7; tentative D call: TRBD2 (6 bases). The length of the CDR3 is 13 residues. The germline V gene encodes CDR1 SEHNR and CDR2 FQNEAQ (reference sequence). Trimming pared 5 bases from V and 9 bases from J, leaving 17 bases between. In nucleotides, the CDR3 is TGTGCCAGCAGCCGAAATTTACAGGAGGGGCAGTACTTC. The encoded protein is CASSRNLQEGQYF.

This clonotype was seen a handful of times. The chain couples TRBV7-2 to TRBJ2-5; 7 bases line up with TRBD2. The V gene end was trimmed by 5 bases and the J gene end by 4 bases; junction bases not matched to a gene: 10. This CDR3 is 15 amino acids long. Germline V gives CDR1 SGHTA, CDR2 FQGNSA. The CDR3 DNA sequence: TGTGCCAGCAGCCCACCTCCCTGGGGGGGAGAGACCCAGTACTTC. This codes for CASSPPPWGGETQYF.

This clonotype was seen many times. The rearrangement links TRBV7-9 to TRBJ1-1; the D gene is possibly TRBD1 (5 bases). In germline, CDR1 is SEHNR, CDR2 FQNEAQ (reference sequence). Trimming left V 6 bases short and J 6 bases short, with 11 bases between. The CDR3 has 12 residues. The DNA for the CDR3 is TGTGCCAGCAGATCGGACACGGCTGAAGCTTTCTTT. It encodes CASRSDTAEAFF.

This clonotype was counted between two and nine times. Here the CDR3 DNA reads TGTGCCAGCTCATCAAGACTAGCGGGGGAAGAAGATACGCAGTATTTT. Translating gives CASSSRLAGEEDTQYF. The chain links TRBV18 to TRBJ2-3; 12 bases align to TRBD2. Germline CDR1 and CDR2: KGHSH and LQKENI. The CDR3 runs 16 residues. J lost 5 bases, V lost 5 bases, and 8 bases had no gene match.

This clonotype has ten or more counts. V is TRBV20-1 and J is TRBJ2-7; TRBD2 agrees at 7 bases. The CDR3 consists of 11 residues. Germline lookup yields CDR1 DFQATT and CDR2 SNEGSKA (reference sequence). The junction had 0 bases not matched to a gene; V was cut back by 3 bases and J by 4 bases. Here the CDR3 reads CSARGGYEQYF. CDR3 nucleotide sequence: TGCAGTGCTAGGGGGGGGTACGAGCAGTACTTC.

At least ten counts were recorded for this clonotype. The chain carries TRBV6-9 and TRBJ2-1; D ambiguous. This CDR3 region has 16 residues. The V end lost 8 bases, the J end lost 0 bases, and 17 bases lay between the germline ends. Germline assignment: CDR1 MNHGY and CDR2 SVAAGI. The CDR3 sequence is CASAPEIGSSYNEQFF. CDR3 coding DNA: TGTGCCAGCGCCCCAGAAATCGGAAGCTCCTACAATGAGCAGTTCTTC.

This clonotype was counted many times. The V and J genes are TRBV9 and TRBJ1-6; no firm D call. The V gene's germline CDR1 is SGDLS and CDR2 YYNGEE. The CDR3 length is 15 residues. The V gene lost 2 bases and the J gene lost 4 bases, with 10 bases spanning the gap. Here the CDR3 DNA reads TGTGCCAGCAGCGTCGAACCCATGTATAATTCACCCCTCCACTTT. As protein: CASSVEPMYNSPLHF.

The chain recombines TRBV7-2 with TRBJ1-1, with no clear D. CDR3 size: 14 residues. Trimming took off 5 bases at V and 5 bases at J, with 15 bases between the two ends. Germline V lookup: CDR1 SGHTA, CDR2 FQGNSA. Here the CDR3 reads CASSTYPGRTEAFF. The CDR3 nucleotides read TGTGCCAGCAGCACCTATCCGGGGAGGACTGAAGCTTTCTTT.

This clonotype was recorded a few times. The CDR3 loop is CASSQDREREQFF. CDR3 coding DNA: TGTGCCAGCAGCCAAGATCGTGAGAGAGAGCAGTTCTTC. The V call is TRBV4-2, the J call TRBJ2-1; D is unclear. This CDR3 spans 13 amino acids. The germline gives CDR1 LGHNA, CDR2 YNFKEQ. V lost 0 bases and J lost 10, with 10 bases in between.

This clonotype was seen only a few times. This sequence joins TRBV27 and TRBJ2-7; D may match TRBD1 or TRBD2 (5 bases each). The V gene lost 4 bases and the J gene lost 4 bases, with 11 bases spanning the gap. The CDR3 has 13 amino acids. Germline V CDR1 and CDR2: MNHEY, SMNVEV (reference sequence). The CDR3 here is CASSYRTGYEQYF. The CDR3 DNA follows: TGTGCCAGCAGTTACAGGACGGGATACGAGCAGTACTTC.

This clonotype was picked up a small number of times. The DNA for the CDR3 is TGCAGTGCTAGACGGACAGAAGCTAATTCACCCCTCCACTTT. It is translated as CSARRTEANSPLHF. The J gene is TRBJ1-6, the V gene TRBV20-1, with D perhaps matching TRBD1 (6 bases). Trimming took 2 bases from V and 6 from J, leaving 11 bases between them. The CDR3 spans 14 residues. Germline V gene sequence: CDR1 DFQATT, CDR2 SNEGSKA (reference sequence).